The clone carrying this T cell receptor (beta chain) turned up a few times. The data belong to a study of blood T cell repertoires in COVID-19. Study at large: Specimens from acute and convalescent COVID-19 originated in the United States, Italy and Spain. The cDNA or gDNA used as material had been derived from T cells, B-cell-depleted T cells, or PBMCs.

In the original analysis: Reference gene primer amplification in the assay estimated nucleated cell counts. TCRdb keeps only in-frame clones here, not all; method: immunoSEQ multiplex PCR. D and trimming were read from the DNA, whereas the V and J calls and clone size are those reported in that table. Altogether roughly 130,000 clones are present, around 79% being singletons, with the ten largest covering around 3.3%. The CDR3 spans 13 residues. CDR1 and CDR2 (germline): MDHEN, SYDVKM. Trimming took 11 bases from V and 4 from J, leaving 12 bases between them. This TCR was recovered from a man between 60 and 70 years old with acute or convalescent COVID-19. The genes are TRBV28 and TRBJ1-6; D unresolved. The sequenced material came from peripheral blood. CDR3 sequence (DNA): TGTGCCTCCCGCGCCGAATATAATTCACCCCTCCACTTT. Protein product: CASRAEYNSPLHF.